This record looks at one TCR beta chain sequence and its context. The antigen it recognizes is unknown. Per-base qualities were not stored, and no clone one base away is much larger. RNA was extracted with the RNeasy kit and roughly 0.45 to 1 ug was reverse transcribed using random hexamers. TCR beta CDR3 regions were amplified with the immunoSEQ multiplex PCR assay covering 54 Vbeta and 13 Jbeta segments. Bias from PCR amplification was corrected by using a synthetic template baseline for primer optimization and for computational correction. The study's own analysis went as follows. Reads were assigned to V, D and J genes according to IMGT and analyzed in immunoSEQ Analyzer, with only productive sequences retained. Clonality was computed as one minus Shannon entropy normalized by log2 of the number of productive unique sequences. For each patient and control, public and private clones were evaluated among the 100 most prevalent clones. Clones were defined as Susac-specific when absent from the healthy and MS cohorts, from about 1,100 published viral clones and from other ImmuneACCESS disease sequences. Using fastp at Q25 and MiXCR, TCRdb reprocessed the public reads and kept productive beta chains. Entries are consolidated by CDR3 protein sequence, retaining the most common genes and DNA. TCRdb, not the original authors, processed these V and J calls. In this sample the table shows 300,000 or so distinct CDR3 sequences, under 95% of which occur a single time. More than 0.06% of the sample rests with the top ten.

The sample comes from a study of CD8 T cells in Susac syndrome (dated by TCRdb to between 2018 and 2021). About the full investigation: Whether CD8+ T cell activation and differentiation in Susac syndrome was antigen driven was tested using repertoire sequencing. Study-wide findings and limitations: The TCR sequencing and HLA analysis was acknowledged to have included a relatively small number of individuals.

Peripheral blood CD8+ and CD4+ T cells from healthy donors, Susac syndrome patients and multiple sclerosis patients were profiled using high-throughput TCR beta sequencing. The multiple sclerosis controls were treatment-naive patients whose relapsing-remitting disease, either stable or active, fulfilled the revised McDonald criteria. Bulk CD8+ and CD4+ T cells were purified by magnetic negative isolation, while CD8+ TEMRA cells were enriched using FACS. Blood was collected in EDTA tubes and processed within 24 hours, with PBMCs isolated through density gradient centrifugation. PBMCs intended for TCR sequencing were cryopreserved in liquid nitrogen and thawed later in a water bath at 37 degrees C. Purity of sorted or isolated CD4+, CD8+ and CD8+ TEMRA cells was at least 90%. The receptor was isolated from a human donor with multiple sclerosis. Sequenced input: CD4+ T cells from PBMCs.

The encoded CDR3 is CASSVTAGPGEKLFF. The DNA is TGTGCCAGCAGTGTAACTGCAGGGCCGGGGGAAAAACTGTTTTTT. This sequence uses TRBV2 and TRBJ1-4; matching of 5 bases hints at TRBD1 as the D gene. The germline V gene specifies SNHLY as CDR1 and FYNNEI as CDR2. Relative to germline, V is 4 bases shorter and J is 8 bases shorter, with 17 bases between their ends. The cysteine opens and the phenylalanine closes a CDR3 of 15 amino acids. The CDR3 DNA has 45 bases and is translated from base 1.